Shown below are 17 T cell receptor beta chains from a single sample sequenced in a study of T cell changes during pregnancy in multiple sclerosis. TCRdb keeps only in-frame clones here, not all; method: immunoSEQ multiplex PCR. The data contain 45,000 to 65,000 clones, 93% of them singletons. This material consisted of CD8+ T cells from peripheral blood mononuclear cells, taken in the third trimester of pregnancy. The receptors stem from a female donor with multiple sclerosis, enrolled in a pregnancy study.

V and J are TRBV7-9 and TRBJ2-7; D perhaps matches TRBD1 (5 bases). The CDR3 contains 15 residues. Between the trimmed V and J ends, which lost 3 bases and 2 bases, there was a span of 14 bases. CDR1 is SEHNR, CDR2 FQNEAQ, per germline (reference sequence). The CDR3 DNA reads as TGTGCCAGCAGCTTTGTCCAGGGCGCTACCTACGAGCAGTACTTC. As protein: CASSFVQGATYEQYF.

This clone was detected only a few times. The sample carries other DNA sequences with the same CDR3. CDR3 nucleotide sequence: TGCGCCAGCAGCTTGGCCGGAGGGACCAATGAGCAGTTCTTC. Amino acid sequence: CASSLAGGTNEQFF. The rearrangement links TRBV5-1 to TRBJ2-1, with a possible D match to TRBD2 (6 bases). The V and J ends lost 0 bases and 6 bases respectively, with 10 bases between them. There are 14 residues in the CDR3. Germline V gives CDR1 SGHRS, CDR2 YFSETQ.

The V gene is TRBV19, the J gene TRBJ2-7; 9 bases are a match to TRBD2. The V gene end was trimmed by 2 bases and the J gene end by 3 bases; junction bases not matched to a gene: 5. Germline CDR1 reads LNHDA; CDR2 reads SQIVND (reference sequence). CDR3 length: 15 amino acids. The CDR3 bases are TGTGCCAGTAGTATAATGGCTAGCGGGAACTACGAGCAGTACTTC. Its translation is CASSIMASGNYEQYF.

J is TRBJ2-5 and V is TRBV7-6, with a possible D match to TRBD1 (5 bases). The germline gives CDR1 SGHVS, CDR2 FNYEAQ. This CDR3 region has 13 residues. V lost 5 bases, J lost 2 bases, and 9 bases lay in between. The CDR3 here is CASSVQEQETQYF. CDR3 bases: TGTGCCAGCAGCGTACAGGAACAAGAGACCCAGTACTTC.

J is TRBJ2-1 and V is TRBV5-6, with 11 bases matching TRBD2. The CDR3 totals 17 residues. The germline CDR1 and CDR2 sequences are SGHDT and YYEEEE. The V gene end was trimmed by 0 bases and the J gene end by 5 bases; junction bases not matched to a gene: 7. CDR3 sequence: CASSLASGLAEDNEQFF. CDR3 bases: TGTGCCAGCAGCTTGGCGTCGGGACTAGCGGAAGACAATGAGCAGTTCTTC.

The rearrangement uses TRBV19 and TRBJ1-1, with D possibly being TRBD1 (6 bases). Between the trimmed V and J ends, which lost 3 bases and 0 bases, there was a span of 8 bases. Per the germline V gene, CDR1 is LNHDA and CDR2 is SQIVND (reference sequence). The CDR3 is 14 residues long. CDR3 in amino acids: CASSIDRMNTEAFF. In DNA, the CDR3 is TGTGCCAGTAGTATTGACAGGATGAACACTGAAGCTTTCTTT.

The chain combines TRBV29-1 with TRBJ2-1; 7 nucleotides match TRBD1. With V trimmed by 6 bases and J by 2 bases, 7 bases remained unmatched. This CDR3 contains 14 residues. Germline V gene lookup returns CDR1 SQVTM and CDR2 ANQGSEA. As DNA, the CDR3 is TGCAGCGTGGGGACAGACCCAACCTACAATGAGCAGTTCTTC. Translating it yields CSVGTDPTYNEQFF.

This chain uses TRBV30 with TRBJ1-5; a possible D gene is TRBD1 (6 bases). The V end lost 3 bases, the J end lost 3 bases, and 15 bases lay between the germline ends. CDR1 is GTSNPN, CDR2 SVGIG, per germline (reference sequence). The CDR3 is 15 residues long. CDR3 sequence reads: CAWSQTGNPNQPQHF. The DNA of the CDR3 is TGTGCCTGGAGCCAAACAGGGAACCCCAATCAGCCCCAGCATTTT.

The V call is TRBV19, the J call TRBJ1-2; D unresolved. V gave up 2 bases and J gave up 8 bases, with 18 bases separating them. The CDR3 covers 15 residues. Germline CDR1 is LNHDA and CDR2 is SQIVND (reference sequence). The CDR3, as DNA: TGTGCCAGTAGTATATTACCAGTGAACTATGGAGGCTACACCTTC. Its translation: CASSILPVNYGGYTF.

The CDR3 DNA reads as TGCAGCGTTTTAGGCGACAGGGGGCTGAACACTGAAGCTTTCTTT. It is translated as CSVLGDRGLNTEAFF. The chain has TRBV29-1 and TRBJ1-1; 10 nucleotides agree with TRBD1. Trimming took 5 bases from V and 0 from J; bases not matched to a gene: 6. In germline, CDR1 is SQVTM, CDR2 ANQGSEA. This CDR3 has 15 amino acids.

The chain employs TRBV14 and TRBJ2-6; weak D call: TRBD2 (5 bases). V lost 4 bases to trimming and J lost 3 bases, with 13 bases between them. This CDR3 has 16 residues. Germline loops: CDR1 SGHDN, CDR2 FVKESK. The CDR3 DNA reads TGTGCCAGCAGCCGGCCCCGGGATAATGGGGCCAACGTCCTGACTTTC. Protein sequence: CASSRPRDNGANVLTF.

This sequence joins TRBV6-1 and TRBJ1-4; 7 nucleotides match TRBD1. V was pared by 4 bases and J by 0 bases, with 2 bases of the junction left unmatched. Looked up from germline, CDR1 is MNHNS and CDR2 is SASEGT. CDR3 size: 15 residues. CDR3 coding DNA: TGTGCCAGCAGTGTCAGGGGGACAACTAATGAAAAACTGTTTTTT. It translates to CASSVRGTTNEKLFF.

This clone is a singleton in its sample. This chain links TRBV21-1 with TRBJ2-7; the table's D gene call, TRBD1, was not cross checked with the DNA. TRBV21-1 is marked as a pseudogene. This CDR3 has 16 residues. CDR3 DNA sequence: TGTGCCAGCAGCAATTACAGGGGGCGAATATCCTACGAGCAGTACTTC. Translation: CASSNYRGRISYEQYF.

The gene calls are TRBV7-9 and TRBJ2-2, with a tentative D call TRBD1 (6 bases). In germline, CDR1 is SEHNR, CDR2 FQNEAQ (reference sequence). The CDR3 covers 14 residues. V was cut by 5 bases and J by 6 bases, with 13 bases left in between. The CDR3 reads CASSHTGIPGELFF. CDR3 DNA sequence: TGTGCCAGCAGCCACACAGGGATCCCCGGGGAGCTGTTTTTT.

The chain links TRBV19 to TRBJ1-2; tentative D call: TRBD1 (6 bases). The length of the CDR3 is 11 residues. Trimming cost V 10 bases and J 8 bases, with 14 bases left between them. Germline CDR1 and CDR2: LNHDA and SQIVND (reference sequence). The DNA of the CDR3 is TGTGCCACCTGGGGGGGCCAAGGCTACACCTTC. Encoded protein: CATWGGQGYTF. Together with reference TRBV19 and TRBJ1-2, the CDR3 gives the full variable domain: DGGITQSPKYLFRKEGQNVTLSCEQNLNHDAMYWYRQDPGQGLRLIYYSQIVNDFQKGDIAEGYSVSREKKESFPLTVTSAQKNPTAFYLCATWGGQGYTFGSGTRLTVV.

The rearrangement links TRBV4-3 to TRBJ2-1, with 12 nucleotides matching TRBD2. Germline CDR1 LGHNA, CDR2 YSLEER. Unmatched junction bases numbered 3, after V lost 1 base and J lost 8 bases. The CDR3 has 15 amino acids. CDR3 coding DNA: TGCGCCAGCAGCCAAGGACCTAGCGGGAGGGATGAGCAGTTCTTC. Amino acid sequence: CASSQGPSGRDEQFF.

This chain links TRBV30 with TRBJ2-1; 11 nucleotides line up with TRBD2. Germline CDR1 GTSNPN, CDR2 SVGIG (reference sequence). The V gene end was trimmed by 5 bases and the J gene end by 7 bases; junction bases not matched to a gene: 4. The CDR3 covers 13 residues. CDR3 nucleotides: TGTGCCTGGGCTAGCGGGAGGTTGAATGAGCAGTTCTTC. Protein product: CAWASGRLNEQFF.